Presented here are 5 T cell receptor beta chains from one specimen sequenced in a study of blood T cell repertoires in COVID-19. Here immunoSEQ multiplex PCR was the method, and the copy in TCRdb shows in-frame clones only, minus some. The sample has some 100,000 clones, about four fifths seen once. Source material: peripheral blood. The receptors shown here come from a human donor in a cohort sampled during active COVID-19.

This clone was seen only a few times. V usage is TRBV29-1 and J usage is TRBJ2-3; 8 nucleotides match TRBD1. J lost 6 bases, V lost 1 base, and 12 bases had no gene match. The CDR3 has 16 residues. CDR1 is SQVTM and CDR2 is ANQGSEA in the germline V gene. The chain's CDR3 is CSVEGRRSGGFDTQYF. The CDR3 nucleotides read TGCAGCGTTGAAGGAAGACGGTCAGGGGGCTTTGATACGCAGTATTTT.

The chain carries TRBV28 and TRBJ2-7; 12 bases match TRBD1. The ends lost 6 bases at V and 5 bases at J; junction bases unmatched: 8. Germline-derived CDR1 and CDR2 are MDHEN and SYDVKM. This CDR3 is 15 amino acids long. CDR3 bases: TGTGCCAGCAGCCGGGGGACAGGGGGCGTTAACGAGCAGTACTTC. Residues: CASSRGTGGVNEQYF. Based on the CDR3 plus reference TRBV28 and TRBJ2-7, the full variable domain is DVKVTQSSRYLVKRTGEKVFLECVQDMDHENMFWYRQDPGLGLRLIYFSYDVKMKEKGDIPEGYSVSREKKERFSLILESASTNQTSMYLCASSRGTGGVNEQYFGPGTRLTVT.

This chain joins TRBV6-2 or TRBV6-3 and TRBJ2-7; D remains unclear. CDR3 size: 13 residues. V was cut by 2 bases and J by 3 bases, with 8 bases left in between. The V gene's germline CDR1 is MNHEY and CDR2 SVGEGT. This chain's CDR3 is CASSYDRYYEQYF. CDR3 DNA: TGTGCCAGCAGTTACGATAGATACTACGAGCAGTACTTC.

The V gene is TRBV5-5, the J gene TRBJ1-4; D remains unclear. V lost 2 bases and J lost 0, with 11 bases in between. Germline V gene sequence: CDR1 SGHKS, CDR2 YYEKEE (reference sequence). The CDR3 has 16 residues. CDR3 nucleotides: TGTGCCAGCAGCTTCGGCAGACTAGCAACTAATGAAAAACTGTTTTTT. Protein sequence: CASSFGRLATNEKLFF.

This clone was observed many times. The V call is TRBV2, the J call TRBJ2-7, with TRBD2 identical over 9 bases. After removal of 4 bases from V and 3 bases from J, the junction contained 1 base not matched to a gene. CDR1 is SNHLY and CDR2 is FYNNEI in the germline V gene. The CDR3 sequence is 13 residues long. The CDR3 loop reads CASSGTSVYEQYF. The DNA of the CDR3 is TGTGCCAGCAGTGGGACTAGCGTCTACGAGCAGTACTTC.